These 23 T cell receptor beta chains share one sample of origin, sequenced in a study of breast tumors, draining lymph nodes, adjacent tissues. Breast cancer patients provided tissue from their axillary draining lymph nodes. TCRdb re-derived calls from the multiplex PCR reads in MiXCR, one entry per CDR3 protein. The sample gives 200,000 to 250,000 distinct CDR3 sequences, roughly a third of which show up once; approximately 4% is in the top ten. Material: axillary lymph node tissue. These receptors were obtained from a female donor with breast cancer. Some clones in this sample may be carry-over from other donors' samples.

The chain is built from TRBV7-2 and TRBJ2-1; possibly TRBD1 for D (5 bases). Per germline, CDR1 SGHTA and CDR2 FQGNSA. The V end lost 0 bases, the J end lost 3 bases, and 12 bases lay between the germline ends. CDR3 size: 16 residues. CDR3 DNA sequence: TGTGCCAGCAGCTTAGCCAGGGATTATGGCTACAATGAGCAGTTCTTC. This codes for CASSLARDYGYNEQFF.

The rearrangement links TRBV2 to TRBJ1-6; 7 nucleotides align to TRBD1. Losses at the gene ends were 5 bases for V and 5 bases for J; bases not matched to a gene: 6. Germline V gene sequence: CDR1 SNHLY, CDR2 FYNNEI. CDR3 length: 15 amino acids. This CDR3 is CASSMTGLDNSPLHF. The CDR3 nucleotides are TGTGCCAGCAGTATGACAGGGTTGGATAATTCACCCCTCCACTTT. Looking up the rest from reference TRBV2 and TRBJ1-6 gives the full variable domain: EPEVTQTPSHQVTQMGQEVILRCVPISNHLYFYWYRQILGQKVEFLVSFYNNEISEKSEIFDDQFSVERPDGSNFTLKIRSTKLEDSAMYFCASSMTGLDNSPLHFGNGTRLTVT.

The rearrangement links TRBV20-1 to TRBJ2-5, with 10 bases lining up with TRBD2. Trimming took 0 bases from V and 3 from J; bases not matched to a gene: 1. The CDR3 is 14 residues long. Germline V gene data show CDR1 as DFQATT and CDR2 as SNEGSKA (reference sequence). CDR3 nucleotide sequence: TGCAGTGCTAGAGAAGCGGGGGGGAAAGAGACCCAGTACTTC. Translating gives CSAREAGGKETQYF.

This clonotype was seen ten or more times. J is TRBJ2-7 and V is TRBV2; D uncertain. V was clipped by 3 bases and J by 7 bases, with 13 bases between them. The CDR3 is 13 residues long. CDR1 SNHLY and CDR2 FYNNEI come from the germline V gene. As DNA, the CDR3 is TGTGCCAGCAGTGATCTCCCTCGCTTGGAGCAGTACTTC. This encodes CASSDLPRLEQYF.

This clonotype was picked up many times. The V call is TRBV7-8, the J call TRBJ2-2; D remains unclear. Germline V gene data show CDR1 as SGHVS and CDR2 as FQNEAQ. The CDR3 sequence is 15 residues long. Trimming took off 3 bases at V and 3 bases at J, with 11 bases between the two ends. CDR3 DNA: TGTGCCAGCAGCTTCCGGGCCCTCGACACCGGGGAGCTGTTTTTT. Translating gives CASSFRALDTGELFF.

Many counts were recorded for this clonotype. The rearrangement uses TRBV9 and TRBJ2-5; 10 nucleotides agree with TRBD1. The CDR3 contains 15 residues. Trimming took 4 bases from V and 5 from J; bases not matched to a gene: 8. CDR1 is SGDLS and CDR2 is YYNGEE in the germline V gene. The CDR3 nucleotides read TGTGCCAGCAGCCCCCACCGGGACAGGGGCGAGACCCAGTACTTC. Protein product: CASSPHRDRGETQYF.

There are many counts of this clonotype. The J gene is TRBJ1-2, the V gene TRBV2, with TRBD1 matching over 7 bases. The V segment lost 0 bases and the J segment 4 bases; nucleotides outside the gene matches: 2. In germline, CDR1 is SNHLY, CDR2 FYNNEI. The CDR3 sequence is 14 residues long. The CDR3, as DNA: TGTGCCAGCAGTGAAGCGGACAGGCTCTATGGCTACACCTTC. Encoded protein: CASSEADRLYGYTF. The full variable domain, rest sourced from reference TRBV2 and TRBJ1-2, is EPEVTQTPSHQVTQMGQEVILRCVPISNHLYFYWYRQILGQKVEFLVSFYNNEISEKSEIFDDQFSVERPDGSNFTLKIRSTKLEDSAMYFCASSEADRLYGYTFGSGTRLTVV.

Notes on this clonotype: At one end the junction does not follow the germline gene, possibly because of a read error. The chain carries TRBV5-1 and TRBJ2-5, with a tentative D call TRBD1 (6 bases). Germline-derived CDR1 and CDR2 are SGHRS and YFSETQ. The CDR3 has 14 amino acids. Written as DNA, the CDR3 is TGCGCCAGCAGCTCGGGCGCAGCTTGGGACACCCAGAACTTC. It encodes CASSSGAAWDTQNF.

The CDR3 nucleotides are TGTGCCACCAGCAGAGATGTGGGACAGGCTTACGAGCAGTACTTC. The encoded protein is CATSRDVGQAYEQYF. The V call is TRBV15, the J call TRBJ2-7; 8 bases match TRBD1. Germline CDR1 is LNHNV and CDR2 is YYDKDF (reference sequence). The junction had 5 bases not matched to a gene; V was cut back by 0 bases and J by 4 bases. The CDR3 consists of 15 residues.

The table lists this clonotype with many counts. The V call is TRBV28, the J call TRBJ1-5; a weak D match, TRBD1 (6 bases). The CDR3 runs to 15 residues. V lost 1 base, J lost 1 base, and 8 bases lay in between. Per the germline V gene, CDR1 is MDHEN and CDR2 is SYDVKM. The CDR3 protein is CASSLFQGSNQPQHF. CDR3 in DNA: TGTGCCAGCAGTTTATTCCAGGGGAGCAATCAGCCCCAGCATTTT.

As regards this clonotype: This may stem from a read error, because a much larger clone lies one nucleotide away. The chain combines TRBV12-5 with TRBJ2-7; D might be TRBD2 (5 bases). The CDR3 consists of 12 residues. Germline V gives CDR1 LGHNT, CDR2 FRNRAP. Here the CDR3 DNA reads TGTGCCAGCAGTAGCGCAGGAACGGAGCAGTACTTC. Amino acid sequence: CASSSAGTEQYF.

This clonotype was counted a few times. The J gene is TRBJ1-3, the V gene TRBV6-5, with 9 bases lining up with TRBD1. Germline V lookup: CDR1 MNHEY, CDR2 SVGAGI. After removal of 7 bases from V and 5 bases from J, the junction contained 9 bases not matched to a gene. This CDR3 comprises 15 residues. CDR3 amino acids: CASTRTGTGRNTIYF. CDR3 DNA sequence: TGTGCCAGCACTCGGACCGGGACAGGGAGAAACACCATATATTTT.

This clonotype came up many times. V gene TRBV7-2 combines with J gene TRBJ2-3; 9 positions agree with TRBD1. Per germline, CDR1 SGHTA and CDR2 FQGNSA. The CDR3 is 16 residues long. Trimming cost V 5 bases and J 0 bases; bases outside gene matches: 6. CDR3: CASSPRQGGSTDTQYF. In DNA form, the CDR3 reads TGTGCCAGCAGCCCCCGACAGGGGGGAAGCACAGATACGCAGTATTTT. The variable domain in full, with the rest retrieved from reference TRBV7-2 and TRBJ2-3, is GAGVSQSPSNKVTEKGKDVELRCDPISGHTALYWYRQSLGQGLEFLIYFQGNSAPDKSGLPSDRFSAERTGGSVSTLTIQRTQQEDSAVYLCASSPRQGGSTDTQYFGPGTRLTVL.

In its sample, this clonotype was seen many times. The chain has TRBV15 and TRBJ1-3; D might be TRBD1 (5 bases). V was pared by 3 bases and J by 4 bases, with 13 bases between. Germline loops: CDR1 LNHNV, CDR2 YYDKDF (reference sequence). The CDR3 has 15 residues. The CDR3 DNA follows: TGTGCCACCAGCAGTGGACATGGCTCAGGAAACACCATATATTTT. The encoded protein is CATSSGHGSGNTIYF.

At least ten counts were recorded for this clonotype. V is TRBV6-6 and J is TRBJ2-7, with 9 bases identical to TRBD1. Trimming took 5 bases from V and 3 from J; bases not matched to a gene: 8. The CDR3 runs to 15 residues. The germline V gene has CDR1 MNHNY and CDR2 SVGAGI (reference sequence). CDR3 residues: CASSRSGTGFYEQYF. CDR3 nucleotide sequence: TGTGCCAGCAGTAGATCCGGGACAGGGTTCTACGAGCAGTACTTC.

Many counts were recorded for this clonotype. V is TRBV15 and J is TRBJ2-1, with no clear D. The CDR3 contains 12 residues. Germline values: CDR1 LNHNV, CDR2 YYDKDF (reference sequence). The V gene lost 0 bases and the J gene lost 9 bases, with 6 bases spanning the gap. The DNA of the CDR3 is TGTGCCACCAGCAGAGAGGTGGGTGAGCAGTTCTTC. Its protein product is CATSREVGEQFF.

This clonotype showed up many times. This chain links TRBV5-1 with TRBJ2-2, with 9 positions matching TRBD2. The CDR3 length is 14 residues. Losses at the gene ends were 4 bases for V and 4 bases for J; bases not matched to a gene: 2. Germline V gives CDR1 SGHRS, CDR2 YFSETQ. The CDR3 here is CASSLGLATGELFF. The DNA of the CDR3 is TGCGCCAGCAGCCTGGGACTAGCCACCGGGGAGCTGTTTTTT.

This clonotype was counted only a few times. The chain uses TRBV6-5 and TRBJ2-7; perhaps TRBD1 as D (5 bases). V lost 2 bases to trimming and J lost 3 bases, with 8 bases between them. Per the germline V gene, CDR1 is MNHEY and CDR2 is SVGAGI. The CDR3 covers 13 residues. This CDR3 reads CASSYGAIYEQYF. In DNA form, the CDR3 reads TGTGCCAGCAGTTACGGGGCTATCTACGAGCAGTACTTC.

The CDR3 protein is CASSPGTGRNNEQFF. The DNA of the CDR3 is TGTGCCAGCAGCCCCGGGACAGGGAGAAACAATGAGCAGTTCTTC. The V and J genes are TRBV7-6 and TRBJ2-1; 9 nucleotides align to TRBD1. This CDR3 has 15 residues. Germline V gene data show CDR1 as SGHVS and CDR2 as FNYEAQ. V gave up 5 bases and J gave up 5 bases; unmatched junction bases: 7.

This clonotype was detected only a few times. The chain recombines TRBV5-4 with TRBJ2-1; D ambiguous. V lost 0 bases and J lost 8, with 9 bases in between. This CDR3 is 13 amino acids long. CDR1 and CDR2 (germline): SGHNT, YYREEE (reference sequence). CDR3 amino acids: CASSLELVDEQFF. The CDR3 DNA is TGTGCCAGCAGCTTGGAATTAGTCGATGAGCAGTTCTTC. Using reference TRBV5-4 and TRBJ2-1 for the parts outside the CDR3, the full variable domain is ETGVTQSPTHLIKTRGQQVTLRCSSQSGHNTVSWYQQALGQGPQFIFQYYREEENGRGNFPPRFSGLQFPNYSSELNVNALELDDSALYLCASSLELVDEQFFGPGTRLTVL.

Comment on this clonotype: The CDR3 does not end in the conserved phenylalanine or tryptophan, so this is likely a read error. The DNA is left out, because the CDR3 cannot be placed on it with certainty; the CDR3 is given as TCRdb lists it. This chain uses TRBV7-3 with TRBJ2-7. CDR1 is SGHTA, CDR2 FQGTGA, per germline. From its first to its last residue, the CDR3 has 8 amino acids. CDR3 protein: CASSLTPI.

At least ten counts were recorded for this clonotype. The chain couples TRBV15 to TRBJ2-1, with D possibly being TRBD2 (5 bases). The germline CDR1 and CDR2 sequences are LNHNV and YYDKDF (reference sequence). The CDR3 is 15 residues long. V lost 1 base and J 0 bases, leaving 7 bases between the germline ends. The CDR3 DNA sequence: TGTGCCACCAGCAGAGCTGGGAGCTCCTACAATGAGCAGTTCTTC. This sequence encodes CATSRAGSSYNEQFF.

This clonotype was detected many times. The V call is TRBV7-2, the J call TRBJ2-7; D is perhaps TRBD1 (6 bases). The CDR3 spans 13 residues. Per the germline V gene, CDR1 is SGHTA and CDR2 is FQGNSA. Trimming took 5 bases from V and 1 from J, leaving 9 bases between them. The CDR3 reads CASSGDKSYEQYF. The CDR3 DNA is TGTGCCAGCAGCGGGGACAAATCCTACGAGCAGTACTTC.